This T cell receptor beta chain was captured by sequencing in a study of blood T cell repertoires in COVID-19 (dated by TCRdb to between 2020 and 2021). Study-level background: Samples from collaborators originated in the United States, Italy and Spain and spanned both the acute and convalescent phases of COVID-19. The prospective study material was composed of cDNA or gDNA derived from T cells, B-cell-depleted T cells, or PBMCs. Subjects who had been exposed to COVID-19, were actively infected with it, or had recovered from it provided the deeply sampled blood TCRbeta repertoires that made up the dataset. The repertoires were released in a freely available public database intended as a resource for research on the immune response to SARS-CoV-2. The samples were drawn from two sources: the first 160 participants of the ongoing ImmuneRACE study, and some 1,300 subjects contributed by 6 global collaborators. The sample metadata nearly always contained a de-identified subject ID, COVID-19 status, age in years and sex. Where available, HLA class I and class II types were taken from metadata supplied by the sample provider and were not determined by assay-based typing.

As for this clone: It has no known antigen specificity. Base qualities are missing; no much larger clone stands one base away.

The CDR3 runs 18 amino acids, cysteine and phenylalanine included. Only CDR3 DNA remains: 54 bases, in frame from the first base. In the germline V gene, CDR1 corresponds to SGHDT and CDR2 to YYEEEE. Trimming takes 2 bases from V and 0 bases from J, and the germline ends sit 18 bases apart. Whole blood was collected in K2EDTA tubes by collaborating institutions according to the institutions' own protocols. Collaborator samples were shipped for TCRbeta analysis as frozen whole blood, isolated PBMCs, or DNA extracted from either sample type. Study-level results and caveats: How much clinical and demographic metadata was included differed by source and by participant, and the metadata was provided uncurated.

The immunoSEQ Assay, a bias-controlled multiplex PCR, was used to amplify TCRbeta CDR3 regions from genomic DNA. The paper's processing steps were these. The number of nucleated cells in each sample was estimated from the amplification of reference gene primers within the assay. Sequence reads were collapsed and filtered to measure the absolute abundance of every unique TCRbeta CDR3 rearrangement. For each sample, productive Simpson clonality was calculated by taking the square root of Simpson's diversity index across productive rearrangements. The immuneACCESS repertoire file appears here via TCRdb, limited to in-frame rearrangements. These files lack a portion of the clones; in checked studies, under half of the deficit traces to unresolved V genes, and the cause of the others is not known. V and J calls and clone size are those listed in that table; D and trimming were worked out from the DNA. Here the sample has tens of thousands of clones; around nine tenths occur a single time. The ten top clones hold roughly 3% of the sample.

The material sequenced was peripheral blood. The receptor comes from a woman older than 75 with acute or convalescent COVID-19. The chain employs TRBV5-6 and TRBJ1-5, with the D gene not clear enough to name. The CDR3 has the sequence CASSLGGRTQYSNQPQHF. The nucleotides are TGTGCCAGCAGCTTAGGCGGGAGGACCCAGTATAGCAATCAGCCCCAGCATTTT.